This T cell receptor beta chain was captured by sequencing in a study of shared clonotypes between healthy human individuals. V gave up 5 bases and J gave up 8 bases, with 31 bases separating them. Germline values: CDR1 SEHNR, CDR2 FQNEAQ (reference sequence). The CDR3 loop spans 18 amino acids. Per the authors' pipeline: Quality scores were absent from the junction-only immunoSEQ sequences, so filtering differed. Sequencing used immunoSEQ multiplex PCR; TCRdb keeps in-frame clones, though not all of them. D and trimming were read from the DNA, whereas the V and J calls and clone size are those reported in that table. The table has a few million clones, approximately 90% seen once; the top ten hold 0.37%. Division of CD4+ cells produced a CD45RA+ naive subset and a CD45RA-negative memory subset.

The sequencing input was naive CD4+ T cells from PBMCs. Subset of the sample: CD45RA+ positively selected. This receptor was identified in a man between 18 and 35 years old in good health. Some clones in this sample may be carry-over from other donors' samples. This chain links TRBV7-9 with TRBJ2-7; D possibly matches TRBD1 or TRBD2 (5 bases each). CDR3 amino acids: CASSQNGGGRLVSGKQYF. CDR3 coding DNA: TGTGCCAGCAGCCAAAACGGTGGGGGTAGGCTCGTGAGTGGAAAGCAGTACTTC.